The 21 T cell receptor beta chains in this list originate from one sample, sequenced in a study of vaccination and CD4 T cells after COVID-19. The treatment: roughly 11-day PBMC culture with coronavirus spike peptide pools or control peptides (ViraFEST assay). Which antigens these TCRs recognize remains unknown. Cultured CD4+ T-cell DNA underwent Oncomine TCR Beta short-read sequencing. Via MiXCR, TCRdb re-called the PCR reads, giving one row per CDR3 protein. The sample carries about 3,600 distinct CDR3 sequences, approximately 16% recorded once. Sequences were obtained from CD4+ T cells from blood, cultured in vitro. These receptors were collected from a human donor who had recovered from COVID-19.

In this sample, this clonotype is medium-sized. The CDR3, as DNA: TGTGCCATCATGTCGGCGGGGGAAGCTTTCTTT. Residues: CAIMSAGEAFF. This chain connects TRBV10-3 to TRBJ1-1; the D is unclear. V dropped 7 bases and J dropped 8 bases, with 11 bases sitting between them. This CDR3 is 11 amino acids long. CDR1 is ENHRY and CDR2 is SYGVKD in the germline V gene.

The table lists this clonotype with a few counts. CDR3 in amino acids: CASSVTGINTEAFF. DNA for the CDR3: TGTGCCAGCAGCGTAACCGGGATCAACACTGAAGCTTTCTTT. The rearrangement uses TRBV7-2 and TRBJ1-1; the D is unclear. Germline values: CDR1 SGHTA, CDR2 FQGNSA. Trimming took 5 bases from V and 2 from J, leaving 12 bases between them. This CDR3 spans 14 amino acids.

This clonotype is categorized as medium-sized (0.01 to 0.1%). This sequence joins TRBV20-1 and TRBJ1-2; a weak D match, TRBD1 (5 bases). Trimming removed 7 bases from V and 5 bases from J, with 20 bases in between. The CDR3 runs to 14 residues. The germline gives CDR1 DFQATT, CDR2 SNEGSKA (reference sequence). The CDR3 sequence is CSVRRGDASYGYTF. The CDR3 region has the DNA TGCAGTGTCCGCCGGGGGGATGCGTCTTATGGCTACACCTTC.

This clonotype was counted between two and nine times. This sequence joins TRBV6-2 or TRBV6-3 and TRBJ2-1; D remains ambiguous. Germline V gene data show CDR1 as MNHEY and CDR2 as SVGEGT. V was pared by 6 bases and J by 7 bases, with 13 bases between. This CDR3 is 13 amino acids long. The CDR3 DNA reads TGTGCCAGCAGCACGCAGCCATCGAATGAGCAGTTCTTC. It is translated as CASSTQPSNEQFF.

CDR3 loop: CASSSKRGSSGYTF. The CDR3, as DNA: TGTGCCAGCAGCTCCAAGAGGGGGTCGAGTGGCTACACCTTC. This chain connects TRBV3-1 to TRBJ1-2; D is perhaps TRBD1 (6 bases). V lost 5 bases and J lost 7, with 17 bases in between. The CDR3 consists of 14 residues. Per the germline V gene, CDR1 is LGHDT and CDR2 is YNNKEL (reference sequence).

In this sample, this clonotype turned up a few times. The chain is built from TRBV5-1 and TRBJ2-2; TRBD1 is a possible D gene (5 bases). V was shortened by 4 bases and J by 0 bases, with 10 bases between the two germline ends. This CDR3 contains 15 residues. Germline lookup yields CDR1 SGHRS and CDR2 YFSETQ. For the CDR3, the DNA is TGCGCCAGCAGCCCGACAGTAGCGAACACCGGGGAGCTGTTTTTT. This codes for CASSPTVANTGELFF.

This clonotype was counted a few times. The rearrangement links TRBV12-3 or TRBV12-4 to TRBJ1-1; D uncertain. Trimming left V 6 bases short and J 8 bases short, with 16 bases between. CDR3 length equals 13 residues. CDR3 in amino acids: CASSILMGSEAFF. Here the CDR3 DNA reads TGTGCCAGCAGCATCTTAATGGGGTCGGAAGCTTTCTTT.

This clonotype is judged medium-sized. The genes are TRBV20-1 and TRBJ2-5, with D possibly matching TRBD2 (5 bases). Germline loops: CDR1 DFQATT, CDR2 SNEGSKA (reference sequence). The CDR3 loop spans 12 amino acids. V lost 6 bases, J lost 4 bases, and 12 bases lay in between. The CDR3 coding sequence is TGCAGTGCAAGGCCCAGCGGAGAGACCCAGTACTTC. Translation: CSARPSGETQYF.

CDR3 coding DNA: TGTGCCAGCAGTTTTACACGCGGGCGGGTTGCTGGAAACACCATATATTTT. Encoded protein: CASSFTRGRVAGNTIYF. V gene TRBV12-3 or TRBV12-4 combines with J gene TRBJ1-3; D ambiguous. The CDR3 is 17 amino acids. V shed 3 bases and J shed 2 bases, with 17 bases lying between them.

In this sample, this clonotype is large. The V call is TRBV20-1, the J call TRBJ2-5; 12 nucleotides agree with TRBD2. Germline trimming cut 1 base from V and 7 bases from J; bases unmatched to any gene: 7. Germline loops: CDR1 DFQATT, CDR2 SNEGSKA (reference sequence). The CDR3 is 15 amino acids. CDR3 nucleotides: TGCAGTGCTAGAGGGTCTAGCGGGGGGGTGCGGACCCAGTACTTC. Translating gives CSARGSSGGVRTQYF.

The chain joins TRBV20-1 to TRBJ2-3, with 13 bases identical to TRBD2. Trimming removed 5 bases from V and 2 bases from J; junction bases left unmatched: 4. The CDR3 loop spans 15 amino acids. Germline CDR1 DFQATT, CDR2 SNEGSKA (reference sequence). CDR3 protein: CSALTSGGLTDTQYF. The CDR3 DNA reads TGCAGTGCTCTGACTAGCGGGGGGCTCACAGATACGCAGTATTTT.

This clonotype qualifies as medium-sized. The gene calls are TRBV6-5 and TRBJ2-3; no clear D. V was clipped by 4 bases and J by 2 bases, with 10 bases between them. CDR1 is MNHEY, CDR2 SVGAGI, per germline. This CDR3 comprises 14 residues. CDR3: CASSFTQPTDTQYF. The DNA for the CDR3 is TGTGCCAGCAGTTTTACCCAACCCACAGATACGCAGTATTTT.

This clonotype has more than one count but fewer than ten. The chain has TRBV6-1 and TRBJ1-1; 10 bases map to TRBD1. The CDR3 has 14 amino acids. After removal of 7 bases from V and 5 bases from J, the junction contained 7 bases not matched to a gene. Per germline, CDR1 MNHNS and CDR2 SASEGT. The CDR3 loop reads CASTGGQGVTEAFF. Written as DNA, the CDR3 is TGTGCCAGCACCGGAGGACAGGGGGTTACTGAAGCTTTCTTT.

This clonotype was picked up a small number of times. The chain recombines TRBV27 with TRBJ2-1; D remains unclear. CDR3 size: 12 residues. V lost 3 bases, J lost 10 bases, and 10 bases lay in between. The germline V gene encodes CDR1 MNHEY and CDR2 SMNVEV (reference sequence). CDR3 protein: CASSFPAAEQFF. In DNA, the CDR3 is TGTGCCAGCAGTTTTCCGGCAGCCGAGCAGTTCTTC.

The rearrangement joins TRBV7-9 to TRBJ2-3; D unresolved. Germline CDR1 is SEHNR and CDR2 is FQNEAQ (reference sequence). V shed 1 base and J shed 0 bases, with 5 bases lying between them. CDR3 length: 14 amino acids. CDR3 amino acids: CASSLGVSTDTQYF. The CDR3 region has the DNA TGTGCCAGCAGCTTAGGCGTGAGCACAGATACGCAGTATTTT.

This clonotype turned up a few times. The V and J genes are TRBV30 and TRBJ1-2; D call uncertain. V was shortened by 2 bases and J by 4 bases, with 17 bases between the two germline ends. The CDR3 has 15 residues. Germline-derived CDR1 and CDR2 are GTSNPN and SVGIG (reference sequence). The CDR3 is CAWSRYWEASYGYTF. CDR3 DNA: TGTGCCTGGAGTAGGTATTGGGAGGCAAGCTATGGCTACACCTTC.

The chain has TRBV12-3 or TRBV12-4 and TRBJ2-3, with D possibly matching TRBD2 (5 bases). V lost 7 bases and J lost 2, with 13 bases in between. The CDR3 covers 14 residues. The DNA of the CDR3 is TGTGCCAGCACTATCGGACTCTCCACAGATACGCAGTATTTT. It translates to CASTIGLSTDTQYF.

The genes are TRBV18 and TRBJ2-3; D is unclear. This CDR3 comprises 15 residues. Germline assignment: CDR1 KGHSH and CDR2 LQKENI. Trimming shortened V by 3 bases and J by 4 bases, and 14 bases separated the two germline ends. The CDR3: CASSPRQADSDTQYF. The CDR3 bases are TGTGCCAGCTCACCGAGGCAGGCCGACTCAGATACGCAGTATTTT.

The rearrangement uses TRBV12-3 or TRBV12-4 and TRBJ2-5; the D gene is possibly TRBD2 (5 bases). The V gene lost 6 bases and the J gene lost 5 bases, with 13 bases spanning the gap. This CDR3 has 13 amino acids. The CDR3 region is CASRTIGGETQYF. In DNA, the CDR3 is TGTGCCAGCAGGACTATAGGCGGGGAGACCCAGTACTTC.

V is TRBV19 and J is TRBJ2-1, with TRBD2 matching over 9 bases. Germline CDR1 and CDR2: LNHDA and SQIVND (reference sequence). Trimming at V came to 3 bases and at J to 6 bases, leaving 9 bases not matched to a gene. The length of the CDR3 is 16 residues. CDR3 sequence reads: CASSISGLAKCNEQFF. The CDR3 coding sequence is TGTGCCAGTAGTATTTCTGGACTAGCGAAATGCAATGAGCAGTTCTTC.

The V call is TRBV4-2, the J call TRBJ1-1; D is perhaps TRBD1 (6 bases). The CDR3 sequence is 13 residues long. The germline V gene has CDR1 LGHNA and CDR2 YNFKEQ. The germline V and J ends were trimmed by 0 bases and 11 bases, with 13 bases remaining between them. The CDR3 nucleotides are TGTGCCAGCAGCCAAGATACAGGGACGGTGGCTTTCTTT. The encoded protein is CASSQDTGTVAFF.